These T cell receptor beta chains were read from a single sample in a study of T cell repertoires in ileal Crohn's disease. Measured with immunoSEQ multiplex PCR; TCRdb has only the in-frame clones, and not every one. The data contain about 3,500 clones, around 82% of them singletons. The sequenced sample was ileal tissue. These receptors were obtained from an adult with Crohn's disease. The CDR3 runs from the conserved cysteine through the conserved F or W. D genes are given only for firm matches. A row's size may be missing; if present it is once, few, many or a size class.

v_call	d_call	j_call	clone_size	cdr3_aa	cdr3_nt
TRBV7-2	-	TRBJ2-5	-	CASSLAMRRETQYF	TGTGCCAGCAGCTTAGCTATGAGGCGGGAGACCCAGTACTTC
TRBV7-3	-	TRBJ1-3	-	CASSLTGTSGNTIYF	TGTGCCAGCAGCTTAACCGGGACATCCGGAAACACCATATATTTT
TRBV7-9	TRBD2	TRBJ2-1	-	CASSLLAGVYNEQFF	TGTGCCAGCAGCTTATTAGCGGGGGTCTACAATGAGCAGTTCTTC
TRBV11-2	-	TRBJ2-3	-	CASTSRGAGMAVDTQYF	TGTGCCAGCACCTCCAGGGGGGCGGGGATGGCTGTAGATACGCAGTATTTT
TRBV28	TRBD2	TRBJ2-1	few	CASSRRTSGGEQFF	TGTGCCAGCAGCCGGCGGACTAGCGGGGGTGAGCAGTTCTTC
TRBV5-1	TRBD2	TRBJ2-5	-	CASSTGLAVQETQYF	TGCGCCAGCAGCACCGGACTAGCGGTACAAGAGACCCAGTACTTC
TRBV19	-	TRBJ1-2	once	CASSSLTYGYTF	TGTGCCAGTAGTTCGTTGACTTATGGCTACACCTTC
TRBV19	-	TRBJ1-6	-	CASSRRQETNSPLHF	TGTGCCAGTAGTAGGCGACAGGAGACGAATTCACCCCTCCACTTT
TRBV9	-	TRBJ1-2	-	CASTPSSLLNYGYTF	TGTGCCAGCACCCCATCTTCACTACTAAACTATGGCTACACCTTC
TRBV28	-	TRBJ1-2	-	CASLDSTNYGYTF	TGTGCCAGCCTGGACAGCACTAACTATGGCTACACCTTC
TRBV15	TRBD1	TRBJ1-1	few	CATSRPGQYTEAFF	TGTGCCACCAGCAGGCCGGGACAGTACACTGAAGCTTTCTTT
TRBV7-2	TRBD1	TRBJ2-1	-	CASTPDRGAYNEQFF	TGTGCCAGCACCCCTGACAGGGGGGCCTACAATGAGCAGTTCTTC
TRBV6-5	TRBD2	TRBJ2-1	-	CASSIGGVTYNEQFF	TGTGCCAGCAGTATCGGGGGGGTTACCTACAATGAGCAGTTCTTC